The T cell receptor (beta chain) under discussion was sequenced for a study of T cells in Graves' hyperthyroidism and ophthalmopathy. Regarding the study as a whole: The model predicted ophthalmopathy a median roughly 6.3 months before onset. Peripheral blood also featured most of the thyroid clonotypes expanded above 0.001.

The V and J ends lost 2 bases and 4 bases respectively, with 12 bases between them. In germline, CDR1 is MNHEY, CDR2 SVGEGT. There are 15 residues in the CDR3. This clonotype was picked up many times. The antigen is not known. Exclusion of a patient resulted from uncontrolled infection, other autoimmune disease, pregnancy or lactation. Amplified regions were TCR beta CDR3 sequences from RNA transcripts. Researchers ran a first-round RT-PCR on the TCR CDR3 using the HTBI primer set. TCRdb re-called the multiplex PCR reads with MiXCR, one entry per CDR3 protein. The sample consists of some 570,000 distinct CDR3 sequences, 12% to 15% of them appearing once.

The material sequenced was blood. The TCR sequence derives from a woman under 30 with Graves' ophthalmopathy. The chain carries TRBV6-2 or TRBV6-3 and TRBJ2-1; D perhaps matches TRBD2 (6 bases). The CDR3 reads CASSYRDFLYNEQFF. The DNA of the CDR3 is TGTGCCAGCAGTTACCGGGACTTTTTATACAATGAGCAGTTCTTC.